Reported below is one TCR beta chain. This record belongs to a study of blood T cell repertoires in COVID-19. Looking at the study overall: Specimens from acute and convalescent COVID-19 originated in the United States, Italy and Spain. T cells, B-cell-depleted T cells, or PBMCs supplied cDNA or gDNA.

The CDR3 runs to 15 residues. Germline V gives CDR1 SNHLY, CDR2 FYNNEI. V shed 7 bases and J 1 base; nucleotides not matched to a gene: 6. Original analysis: Nucleated cell counts were estimated from reference gene primer amplification. Using immunoSEQ multiplex PCR, the repertoire was profiled, and TCRdb retains in-frame clones only, with some absent. That table furnishes V, J and clone size, whereas the DNA furnished D and trimming. Of tens of thousands of clones listed, about 90% were seen once; the top ten hold around 15%. The source is a human donor with active COVID-19. The donor label of this sample is uncertain. The sequencing sample was made of peripheral blood. The chain uses TRBV2 and TRBJ2-3; 9 nucleotides line up with TRBD1. The DNA for the CDR3 is TGTGCCAGCACCCTAGGGACAGGGCGCACAGATACGCAGTATTTT. Encoded protein: CASTLGTGRTDTQYF.